This TCR beta chain came from a study of blood T cell repertoires in COVID-19. At the level of the study: T cells, B-cell-depleted T cells, or PBMCs provided the cDNA or gDNA that served as material.

This clone has at least ten counts. Clones were sequenced by immunoSEQ multiplex PCR, and TCRdb holds only the in-frame ones, with some missing. The repertoire has hundreds of thousands of clones, 83% of them found once; the top ten carry approximately 9%. Per the germline V gene, CDR1 is SGHTA and CDR2 is FQGNSA. V was pared by 1 base and J by 6 bases, with 7 bases between. The CDR3 sequence is 12 residues long. V and J are TRBV7-2 and TRBJ2-7, with D unclear. The sequenced sample was peripheral blood. This receptor was identified in a woman between 45 and 65 years old who had recovered from COVID-19. The CDR3 region is CASSLDISEQYF. The CDR3 coding sequence is TGTGCCAGCAGCTTAGACATATCCGAGCAGTACTTC.